This TCR beta chain appears in the sequencing data of a study of blood T cell repertoires in COVID-19. Germline CDR1 WSHSY, CDR2 SAAADI. The length of the CDR3 is 15 residues. V was trimmed by 2 bases and J by 5 bases, leaving 15 bases between them. This clone was seen a handful of times. Data came from immunoSEQ multiplex PCR; TCRdb stores just in-frame clones and leaves some out. The top ten clones hold roughly 5% of a sample with roughly 230,000 clones, 83% of them seen once. The sequence was collected from a human donor in a cohort sampled during active COVID-19. V is TRBV10-2 and J is TRBJ2-5, with a tentative D call TRBD2 (7 bases). The sample comprised peripheral blood. CDR3 in amino acids: CASSEGGGASETQYF. The CDR3 region has the DNA TGCGCCAGCAGTGAGGGCGGGGGCGCCTCGGAGACCCAGTACTTC.